Listed below are T cell receptor beta chains from one sample, sequenced in a study of blood T cell repertoires in COVID-19. Assay: immunoSEQ multiplex PCR; the TCRdb copy retains only in-frame clones and omits some. Of hundreds of thousands of clones in the sample, roughly four fifths were seen once. Input material: peripheral blood. The receptor source for this set is a man aged 80 or over with acute or convalescent COVID-19. CDR3s include the opening cysteine and the closing phenylalanine or tryptophan. The D gene is left open where the match is weak. Part of the rows lack a size; the others show once, few, many or a class for expanded clones.

J	size	D	V	DNA	CDR3
TRBJ1-1	-	-	TRBV12-2	TGTGCAAGTCGCTTCGGAAGGGGGCAGGTTAGCTCCAACACTGAAGCTTTCTTT	CASRFGRGQVSSNTEAFF
TRBJ1-1	-	-	TRBV25-1	TGTGCCAGCAGTTTCCCGGGGAACACTGAAGCTTTCTTT	CASSFPGNTEAFF
TRBJ2-7	-	TRBD1	TRBV24-1	TGTGCCACTAGCAGGGGGCACGAGCAGTACTTC	CATSRGHEQYF
TRBJ1-2	-	TRBD1	TRBV6-1	TGTGCCAGCAGTGTGGGGACAGCCGCTTCGGTGACTCATGGCTACACCTTC	CASSVGTAASVTHGYTF
TRBJ2-7	-	-	TRBV28	TGTGCCAGCAGGAGGTCCCGACGGTTAATAGGCTACGAGCAGTACTTC	CASRRSRRLIGYEQYF
TRBJ2-5	once	TRBD2	TRBV9	TGTGCCAGCAGCGTAGGGACTAGCTTCTCTCAAGAGACCCAGTACTTC	CASSVGTSFSQETQYF
TRBJ1-1	-	-	TRBV6-5	TGTGCCAGCAGTTACAGGAGAGAAGCTTTCTTT	CASSYRREAFF
TRBJ2-2	-	-	TRBV27	TGTGCCAGCAGTCCCCGATGGGGGGCGAACACCGGGGAGCTGTTTTTT	CASSPRWGANTGELFF
TRBJ2-4	-	TRBD2	TRBV28	TGTGCCAGCAGTTTATATGGAGCGGGGGGGCCTAAAAACATTCAGTACTTC	CASSLYGAGGPKNIQYF
TRBJ2-5	-	-	TRBV3-1/TRBV3-2	TGTGCCAGCAGCCCCTCAGGAGGCGGGGTTTGGGAGACCCAGTACTTC	CASSPSGGGVWETQYF
TRBJ1-2	-	TRBD1	TRBV6-5	TGTGCCAGCACAGGGGGCCGCGTCTATGGCTACACCTTC	CASTGGRVYGYTF
TRBJ1-5	-	-	TRBV5-6	TGTGCCAGCAGCTTGGGTGGGGCCTATAGCAATCAGCCCCAGCATTTT	CASSLGGAYSNQPQHF
TRBJ1-4	-	-	TRBV3-1/TRBV3-2	TGTGCCAGCAGTGGCAGGGCCAATGAAAAACTGTTTTTT	CASSGRANEKLFF
TRBJ1-1	-	-	TRBV18	TGTGCCAGCTCACCACCCACGAGGGTACAGACTGAAGCTTTCTTT	CASSPPTRVQTEAFF
TRBJ2-1	-	TRBD1	TRBV7-2	TGTGCCAGCAGCGCTACCGGGACAGGATACAATGAGCAGTTCTTC	CASSATGTGYNEQFF
TRBJ2-1	-	TRBD2	TRBV3-1/TRBV3-2	TGTGCCAGCAGCCAAGTTGCTCTGGCGGGAGGGCCTCTGCATGAGCAGTTCTTC	CASSQVALAGGPLHEQFF
TRBJ1-5	-	-	TRBV18	TGTGCCAGCTCATTCGACAGGTCTAATCAGCCCCAGCATTTT	CASSFDRSNQPQHF
TRBJ2-1	once	TRBD2	TRBV2	TGTGCCAGCAGGAAAAAGGAGGGAGCGGGGGGTAAGTTCTTC	CASRKKEGAGGKFF
TRBJ2-7	-	TRBD2	TRBV18	TGTGCCAGCTCACCGACGGGACTAGCGGTTAACTACGAGCAGTACTTC	CASSPTGLAVNYEQYF
TRBJ2-5	-	TRBD2	TRBV5-1	TGCGCCACCAAATCCTCCGGGGGGGCCCCAGAGACCCAGTACTTC	CATKSSGGAPETQYF
TRBJ2-7	-	-	TRBV6-5	TGTGCCAGCAGTTATGGAAAGGCAGGGGTTACCTACGAGCAGTACTTC	CASSYGKAGVTYEQYF
TRBJ1-2	-	-	TRBV21-1	TGTGCCAGCATCCCCGGGACAGTTTTACCGATTAACTATGGCTACACCTTC	CASIPGTVLPINYGYTF
TRBJ2-3	-	TRBD2	TRBV2	TGTGCCAGCAGTGACCCCTGGACTAGCGGGGGGCCGCAGGGCACAGATACGCAGTATTTT	CASSDPWTSGGPQGTDTQYF
TRBJ1-6	few	TRBD1	TRBV2	TGTGCCAGCAGGGGGGGACAGGCGAGGAATTCACCCCTCCACTTT	CASRGGQARNSPLHF
TRBJ1-1	-	-	TRBV18	TGTGCCAGCTCGCCGTTATCGGGGGACACTGAAGCTTTCTTT	CASSPLSGDTEAFF
TRBJ1-2	-	TRBD1	TRBV25-1	TGTGCCAGCAGTGAAACAGGGGGGTATGGCTACACCTTC	CASSETGGYGYTF
TRBJ1-5	-	-	TRBV7-9	TGTGCCAGCAGCTTAATTGGGCCTACAGGTAATCAGCCCCAGCATTTT	CASSLIGPTGNQPQHF